These 28 T cell receptor beta chains were all obtained from the same sample, sequenced in a study of T-cell memory formation after mild COVID-19. One entry per CDR3 protein results from TCRdb running MiXCR on the 5' RACE reads. The table shows some 310,000 distinct CDR3 sequences, with more than 20% occurring only once. The sequenced material came from PBMCs or a T cell subset sorted from them (not recorded which). These receptors all come from a man between 18 and 29 years old who had mild COVID-19 (a few samples of this study predate the infection). Cell type and time point are not known.

In its sample, this clonotype was seen a few times. The rearrangement uses TRBV20-1 and TRBJ2-7, with 7 bases matching TRBD1. The V gene end was trimmed by 2 bases and the J gene end by 2 bases; junction bases not matched to a gene: 6. Germline V CDR1 and CDR2: DFQATT, SNEGSKA (reference sequence). The CDR3 extends over 14 amino acids. The CDR3 DNA is TGCAGTGCTAGAAGGCAGGGGGTGGCCTACGAGCAGTACTTC. Translated, it gives CSARRQGVAYEQYF.

Only a few counts were recorded for this clonotype. The rearrangement links TRBV5-1 to TRBJ2-3; the D gene is possibly TRBD2 (5 bases). V shed 5 bases and J shed 0 bases, with 13 bases lying between them. The germline gives CDR1 SGHRS, CDR2 YFSETQ. CDR3 length equals 15 residues. This CDR3 reads CASRSGYASTDTQYF. The DNA of the CDR3 is TGCGCCAGCAGATCGGGGTACGCCAGCACAGATACGCAGTATTTT.

This rearrangement joins TRBV5-5 to TRBJ1-6, with D perhaps TRBD1 (6 bases). V lost 6 bases to trimming and J lost 11 bases, with 18 bases between them. This CDR3 region has 14 residues. CDR1 and CDR2 from the germline V gene are SGHKS and YYEKEE (reference sequence). CDR3 nucleotides: TGTGCCAGCACCCTCCCGACAGGCCCTGCACCCCTCCACTTT. Protein: CASTLPTGPAPLHF.

This clonotype came up a few times. DNA of the CDR3: TGTGCCAGCAGCTTGGCCACGACCACCTACTACGAGCAGTACTTC. It is translated as CASSLATTTYYEQYF. The V and J genes are TRBV5-4 and TRBJ2-7, with D unresolved. The CDR3 has 15 residues. CDR1 SGHNT and CDR2 YYREEE come from the germline V gene (reference sequence). The V end was cut by 0 bases, the J end by 3 bases, with 13 bases between.

This clonotype was counted a few times. The rearrangement links TRBV7-2 to TRBJ2-5, with D possibly TRBD1 on 6 matching bases. The V gene lost 3 bases and the J gene lost 3 bases, with 14 bases spanning the gap. This CDR3 contains 15 residues. Germline V lookup: CDR1 SGHTA, CDR2 FQGNSA. The CDR3 is CASSFQGWAEETQYF. The CDR3, as DNA: TGTGCCAGCAGCTTCCAGGGGTGGGCGGAAGAGACCCAGTACTTC.

The rearrangement uses TRBV12-3 or TRBV12-4 and TRBJ1-1; tentatively, D is TRBD1 (5 bases). The V end lost 5 bases, the J end lost 3 bases, and 10 bases lay between the germline ends. The length of the CDR3 is 13 residues. This CDR3 is CASSGGVDTEAFF. In DNA, the CDR3 is TGTGCCAGCAGTGGGGGAGTAGACACTGAAGCTTTCTTT.

Of note for this clonotype: A junction boundary mismatches the germline segment, possibly from a read error. The chain is built from TRBV7-2 and TRBJ2-5; no clear D. The CDR3 runs to 12 residues. Germline lookup yields CDR1 SGHTA and CDR2 FQGNSA. Written as DNA, the CDR3 is TGTGCCAGCAGCTTCCCCCCCGGTCCCCCGGACTTC. This codes for CASSFPPGPPDF.

The sample holds a few counts of this clonotype. V gene TRBV7-2 combines with J gene TRBJ2-2, with D possibly TRBD1 on 5 matching bases. The V end lost 1 base, the J end lost 3 bases, and 18 bases lay between the germline ends. Looked up from germline, CDR1 is SGHTA and CDR2 is FQGNSA. The CDR3 is 18 residues long. CDR3 sequence (DNA): TGTGCCAGCAGCTTAGAAGTCGGCAGGGTGGCCTACACCGGGGAGCTGTTTTTT. Protein: CASSLEVGRVAYTGELFF.

This clonotype was counted between two and nine times. The chain has TRBV4-1 and TRBJ1-2; D is uncertain. V shed 0 bases and J shed 2 bases, with 13 bases lying between them. The CDR3 runs to 16 residues. Germline assignment: CDR1 MGHRA and CDR2 YSYEKL. CDR3 sequence (DNA): TGCGCCAGCAGCCAAGAATTAGGCCGCTACAACTATGGCTACACCTTC. Its protein product is CASSQELGRYNYGYTF.

This clonotype turned up a few times. The chain links TRBV20-1 to TRBJ2-3; D gene unclear. Deletions cut 3 bases from V and 0 bases from J, with 7 bases between. Germline V gene data show CDR1 as DFQATT and CDR2 as SNEGSKA (reference sequence). The CDR3 sequence is 13 residues long. This chain's CDR3 is CSASISSTDTQYF. In DNA form, the CDR3 reads TGCAGTGCTAGTATCTCTAGCACAGATACGCAGTATTTT.

This clonotype was picked up a small number of times. The chain combines TRBV5-1 with TRBJ1-6; no clear D. Trimming took 0 bases from V and 8 from J, leaving 6 bases between them. In germline, CDR1 is SGHRS, CDR2 YFSETQ. This CDR3 is 13 amino acids long. The CDR3 DNA sequence: TGCGCCAGCAGCTTGGCCCTATATTCACCCCTCCACTTT. Encoded protein: CASSLALYSPLHF.

The chain's CDR3 is CASSRIGRETQYF. The DNA of the CDR3 is TGTGCCAGCAGTCGGATCGGGCGAGAGACCCAGTACTTC. The chain is built from TRBV7-9 and TRBJ2-5; D unclear. The CDR3 has 13 amino acids. Germline loops: CDR1 SEHNR, CDR2 FQNEAQ (reference sequence). V lost 6 bases to trimming and J lost 4 bases, with 12 bases between them.

This clonotype appeared many times. V and J are TRBV6-2 or TRBV6-3 and TRBJ2-1; TRBD1 agrees at 7 bases. From germline, CDR1 is MNHEY and CDR2 SVGEGT. This CDR3 has 15 residues. V trimming: 2 bases; J trimming: 8 bases; junction bases outside the gene matches: 9. The DNA of the CDR3 is TGTGCCAGCAGTTACGGCGTACAGGGGATGTATGAGCAGTTCTTC. It is translated as CASSYGVQGMYEQFF.

This sequence joins TRBV20-1 and TRBJ1-5; 8 bases align to TRBD1. Trimming cost V 0 bases and J 1 base; bases outside gene matches: 5. There are 16 residues in the CDR3. The germline CDR1 and CDR2 sequences are DFQATT and SNEGSKA (reference sequence). This CDR3 is CSARDLGQGSNQPQHF. The CDR3 region has the DNA TGCAGTGCTAGAGATTTAGGACAGGGAAGCAATCAGCCCCAGCATTTT.

This sequence joins TRBV4-1 and TRBJ2-2; D gene uncertain. This CDR3 contains 17 residues. The germline V gene has CDR1 MGHRA and CDR2 YSYEKL. V dropped 0 bases and J dropped 2 bases, with 13 bases sitting between them. The CDR3 nucleotides read TGCGCCAGCAGCCAAGAACCGGCCACTATTAACACCGGGGAGCTGTTTTTT. Its translation is CASSQEPATINTGELFF.

The chain carries TRBV4-3 and TRBJ2-1; 7 bases line up with TRBD2. CDR3 length equals 19 residues. CDR1 and CDR2 from the germline V gene are LGHNA and YSLEER. With V trimmed by 3 bases and J by 0 bases, 14 bases remained unmatched. The CDR3 DNA sequence: TGCGCCAGCAGCCAGAGACTAGCCTCGAGGTCTGGCTCCTACAATGAGCAGTTCTTC. It codes for CASSQRLASRSGSYNEQFF.

This clonotype was recorded at least ten times. The chain is built from TRBV5-1 and TRBJ2-1, with 7 nucleotides matching TRBD2. V trimming: 0 bases; J trimming: 9 bases; junction bases outside the gene matches: 9. The CDR3 is 15 amino acids. Per germline, CDR1 SGHRS and CDR2 YFSETQ. In DNA, the CDR3 is TGCGCCAGCAGCTTGGGAAGCGGGGAGCGGGGTGAGCAGTTCTTC. Translation: CASSLGSGERGEQFF. Variable domain in full (rest from reference TRBV5-1 and TRBJ2-1): KAGVTQTPRYLIKTRGQQVTLSCSPISGHRSVSWYQQTPGQGLQFLFEYFSETQRNKGNFPGRFSGRQFSNSRSEMNVSTLELGDSALYLCASSLGSGERGEQFFGPGTRLTVL.

In DNA, the CDR3 is TGTGCCAGCAGCTTAGCCCCCGCTAGCGGGCCAGTGGGAGGCAACATTCAGTACTTC. Amino acid sequence: CASSLAPASGPVGGNIQYF. The chain links TRBV7-3 to TRBJ2-4; 8 bases are a match to TRBD2. V lost 2 bases and J lost 7; bases outside the gene matches: 19. Germline loops: CDR1 SGHTA, CDR2 FQGTGA. This CDR3 has 19 amino acids.

The chain couples TRBV4-1 to TRBJ2-2; 8 nucleotides match TRBD1. The trim removed 1 base at V and 6 bases at J, leaving 4 bases unmatched. Germline V gene data show CDR1 as MGHRA and CDR2 as YSYEKL. This CDR3 is 15 amino acids long. CDR3 loop: CASSQGPGGPGELFF. The CDR3 DNA reads as TGCGCCAGCAGCCAAGGCCCAGGGGGCCCCGGGGAGCTGTTTTTT.

There are many counts of this clonotype. The rearrangement joins TRBV12-3 or TRBV12-4 to TRBJ2-7; D unclear. The CDR3 runs to 12 residues. Between the trimmed V and J ends, which lost 1 base and 9 bases, there was a span of 10 bases. The chain's CDR3 is CASSLGGLGQYF. The CDR3 DNA is TGTGCCAGCAGTTTAGGGGGTTTGGGGCAGTACTTC.

This clonotype has a handful of counts. J is TRBJ2-1 and V is TRBV11-2, with 8 bases that match TRBD2. This CDR3 is 15 amino acids long. Germline V gene lookup returns CDR1 SGHAT and CDR2 FQNNGV. V trimming: 4 bases; J trimming: 4 bases; junction bases outside the gene matches: 6. The CDR3 region is CASSSGLGGYNEQFF. CDR3 bases: TGTGCCAGCAGCTCGGGACTAGGGGGGTACAATGAGCAGTTCTTC.

Only a few counts were recorded for this clonotype. For the CDR3, the DNA is TGTGCCACCAGCAGAGAGGCCAGGTCGGAGGGGGTTTATGGCTACACCTTC. Protein: CATSREARSEGVYGYTF. V usage is TRBV15 and J usage is TRBJ1-2, with D possibly TRBD1 on 6 matching bases. Germline CDR1 is LNHNV and CDR2 is YYDKDF (reference sequence). V gave up 0 bases and J gave up 5 bases, with 19 bases separating them. The CDR3 runs to 17 residues.

The chain uses TRBV4-3 and TRBJ2-7, with D possibly being TRBD2 (6 bases). The CDR3 loop spans 15 amino acids. V was clipped by 0 bases and J by 2 bases, with 11 bases between them. Germline V gene lookup returns CDR1 LGHNA and CDR2 YSLEER. The CDR3 region is CASSQETGAPYEQYF. CDR3 bases: TGCGCCAGCAGCCAAGAGACGGGAGCGCCCTACGAGCAGTACTTC.

This clonotype appeared a few times. J is TRBJ2-5 and V is TRBV29-1; weak D call: TRBD1 (6 bases). Trimming removed 7 bases at V and 2 bases at J, with 11 bases between. Germline V CDR1 and CDR2: SQVTM, ANQGSEA. This CDR3 is 12 amino acids long. CDR3 sequence reads: CSGLTGQETQYF. CDR3 DNA: TGCAGCGGGTTGACAGGACAAGAGACCCAGTACTTC.

The chain recombines TRBV11-3 with TRBJ1-1, with unresolved D. CDR3 length equals 14 residues. Germline CDR1 reads SGHNT; CDR2 reads YENEEA. Trimming cost V 0 bases and J 1 base, with 6 bases left between them. CDR3 sequence (DNA): TGTGCCAGCAGCTTAGATCGGTGGAACACTGAAGCTTTCTTT. This encodes CASSLDRWNTEAFF.

This rearrangement joins TRBV24-1 to TRBJ2-1; weak D call: TRBD2 (7 bases). The length of the CDR3 is 15 residues. Germline V gives CDR1 KGHDR, CDR2 SFDVKD. Trimming removed 4 bases from V and 8 bases from J, with 17 bases in between. DNA of the CDR3: TGTGCCACCAGTGAGGCGGCGGGGGCCCTCGATGAGCAGTTCTTC. This gives the protein CATSEAAGALDEQFF.

This clonotype was seen only a few times. This chain links TRBV6-6 with TRBJ1-5, with D possibly TRBD1 on 6 matching bases. The V gene's germline CDR1 is MNHNY and CDR2 SVGAGI (reference sequence). V was cut by 6 bases and J by 6 bases, with 12 bases left in between. The CDR3 sequence is 13 residues long. CDR3 nucleotide sequence: TGTGCCAGCAGGAATCAGGGGCGTCAGCCCCAGCATTTT. Amino acids: CASRNQGRQPQHF.

The chain links TRBV7-2 to TRBJ2-2, with D unclear. The V end lost 2 bases, the J end lost 6 bases, and 4 bases lay between the germline ends. This CDR3 region has 12 residues. Germline values: CDR1 SGHTA, CDR2 FQGNSA. CDR3 coding DNA: TGTGCCAGCAGCTTACCGGCCGGGGAGCTGTTTTTT. Translating gives CASSLPAGELFF.